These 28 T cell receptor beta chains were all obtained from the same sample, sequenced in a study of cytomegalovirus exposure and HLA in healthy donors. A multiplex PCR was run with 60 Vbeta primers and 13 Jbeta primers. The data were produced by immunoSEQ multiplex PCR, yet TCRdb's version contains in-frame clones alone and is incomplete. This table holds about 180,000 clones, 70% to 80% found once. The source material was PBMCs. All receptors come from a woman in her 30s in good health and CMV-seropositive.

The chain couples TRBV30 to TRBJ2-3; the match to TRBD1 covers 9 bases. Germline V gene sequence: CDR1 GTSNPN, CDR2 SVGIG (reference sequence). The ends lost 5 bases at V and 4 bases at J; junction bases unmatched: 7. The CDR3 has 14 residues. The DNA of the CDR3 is TGTGCCTGGGGGCCGGGACAGGGTGCAGATACGCAGTATTTT. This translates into CAWGPGQGADTQYF. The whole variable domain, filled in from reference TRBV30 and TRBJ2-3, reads SQTIHQWPATLVQPVGSPLSLECTVEGTSNPNLYWYRQAAGRGLQLLFYSVGIGQISSEVPQNLSASRPQDRQFILSSKKLLLSDSGFYLCAWGPGQGADTQYFGPGTRLTVL.

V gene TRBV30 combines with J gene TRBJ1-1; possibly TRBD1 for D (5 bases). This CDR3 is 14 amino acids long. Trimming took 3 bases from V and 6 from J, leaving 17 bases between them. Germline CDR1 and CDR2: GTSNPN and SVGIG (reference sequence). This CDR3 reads CAWRRSGVMAEAFF. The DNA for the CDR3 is TGTGCCTGGAGGAGGTCGGGGGTAATGGCTGAAGCTTTCTTT.

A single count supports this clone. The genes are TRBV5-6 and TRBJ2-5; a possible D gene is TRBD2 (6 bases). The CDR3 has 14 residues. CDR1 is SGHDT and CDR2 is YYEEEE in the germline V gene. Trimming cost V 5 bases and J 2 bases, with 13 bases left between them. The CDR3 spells CASRRGAGQETQYF. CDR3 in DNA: TGTGCCAGCAGGCGGGGTGCAGGGCAAGAGACCCAGTACTTC.

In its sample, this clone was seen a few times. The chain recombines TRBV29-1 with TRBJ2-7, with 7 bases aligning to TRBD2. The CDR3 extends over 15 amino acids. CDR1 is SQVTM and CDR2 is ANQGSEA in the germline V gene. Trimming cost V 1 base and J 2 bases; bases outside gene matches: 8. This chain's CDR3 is CSVEGSSGTAYEQYF. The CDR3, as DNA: TGCAGCGTTGAAGGTTCCAGCGGGACTGCCTACGAGCAGTACTTC.

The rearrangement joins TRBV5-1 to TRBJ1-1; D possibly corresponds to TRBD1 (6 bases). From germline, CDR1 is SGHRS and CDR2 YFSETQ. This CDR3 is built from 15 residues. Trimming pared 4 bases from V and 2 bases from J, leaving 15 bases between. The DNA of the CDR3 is TGCGCCAGCAGCCCTACCGGGACACCCAACACTGAAGCTTTCTTT. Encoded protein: CASSPTGTPNTEAFF.

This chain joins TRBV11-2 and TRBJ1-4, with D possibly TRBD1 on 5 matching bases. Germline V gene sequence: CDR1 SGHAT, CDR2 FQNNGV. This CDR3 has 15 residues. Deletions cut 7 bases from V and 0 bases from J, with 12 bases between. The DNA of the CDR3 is TGTGCCAGCAACTGGGGGGATGCAACTAATGAAAAACTGTTTTTT. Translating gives CASNWGDATNEKLFF.

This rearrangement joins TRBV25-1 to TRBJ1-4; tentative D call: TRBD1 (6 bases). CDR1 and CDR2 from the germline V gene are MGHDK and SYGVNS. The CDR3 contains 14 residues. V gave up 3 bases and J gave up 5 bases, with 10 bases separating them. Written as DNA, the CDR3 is TGTGCCAGCAGTGACCCTGGACAGAATGAAAAACTGTTTTTT. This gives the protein CASSDPGQNEKLFF. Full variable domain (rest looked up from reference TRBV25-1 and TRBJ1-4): EADIYQTPRYLVIGTGKKITLECSQTMGHDKMYWYQQDPGMELHLIHYSYGVNSTEKGDLSSESTVSRIRTEHFPLTLESARPSHTSQYLCASSDPGQNEKLFFGSGTQLSVL.

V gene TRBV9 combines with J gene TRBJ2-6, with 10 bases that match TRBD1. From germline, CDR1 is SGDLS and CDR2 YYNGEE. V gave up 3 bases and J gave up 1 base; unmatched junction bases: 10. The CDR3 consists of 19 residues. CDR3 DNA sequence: TGTGCCAGCAGCGCCCCGGGGGGACAGGGGTTGTCTGGGGCCAACGTCCTGACTTTC. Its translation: CASSAPGGQGLSGANVLTF. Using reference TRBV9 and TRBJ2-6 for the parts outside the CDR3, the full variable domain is DSGVTQTPKHLITATGQRVTLRCSPRSGDLSVYWYQQSLDQGLQFLIQYYNGEERAKGNILERFSAQQFPDLHSELNLSSLELGDSALYFCASSAPGGQGLSGANVLTFGAGSRLTVL.

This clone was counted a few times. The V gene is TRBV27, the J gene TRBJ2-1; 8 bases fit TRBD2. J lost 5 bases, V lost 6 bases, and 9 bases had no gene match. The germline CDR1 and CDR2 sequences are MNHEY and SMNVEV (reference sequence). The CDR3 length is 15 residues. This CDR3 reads CASRKELAGNNEQFF. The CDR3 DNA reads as TGTGCCAGCAGGAAAGAGTTAGCGGGGAACAATGAGCAGTTCTTC.

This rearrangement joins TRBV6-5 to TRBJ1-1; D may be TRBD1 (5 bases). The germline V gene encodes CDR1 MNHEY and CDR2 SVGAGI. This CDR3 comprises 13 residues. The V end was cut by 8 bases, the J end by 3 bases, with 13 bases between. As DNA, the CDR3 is TGTGCCAGCTCTTTCGGGGGAGACACTGAAGCTTTCTTT. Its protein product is CASSFGGDTEAFF.

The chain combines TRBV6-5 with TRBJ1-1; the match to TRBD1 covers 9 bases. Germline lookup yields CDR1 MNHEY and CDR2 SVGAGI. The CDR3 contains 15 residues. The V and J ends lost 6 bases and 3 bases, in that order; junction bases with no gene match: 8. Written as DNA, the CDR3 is TGTGCCAGCAGCCGTTTCGGGGACAGGGACACTGAAGCTTTCTTT. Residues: CASSRFGDRDTEAFF.

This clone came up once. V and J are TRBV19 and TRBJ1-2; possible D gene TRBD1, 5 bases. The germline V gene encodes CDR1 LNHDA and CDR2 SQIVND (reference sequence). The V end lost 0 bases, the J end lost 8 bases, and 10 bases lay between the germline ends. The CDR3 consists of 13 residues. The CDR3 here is CASSIDRVSGYTF. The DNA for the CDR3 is TGTGCCAGTAGTATAGACAGGGTCTCGGGCTACACCTTC. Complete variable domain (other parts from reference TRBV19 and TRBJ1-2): DGGITQSPKYLFRKEGQNVTLSCEQNLNHDAMYWYRQDPGQGLRLIYYSQIVNDFQKGDIAEGYSVSREKKESFPLTVTSAQKNPTAFYLCASSIDRVSGYTFGSGTRLTVV.

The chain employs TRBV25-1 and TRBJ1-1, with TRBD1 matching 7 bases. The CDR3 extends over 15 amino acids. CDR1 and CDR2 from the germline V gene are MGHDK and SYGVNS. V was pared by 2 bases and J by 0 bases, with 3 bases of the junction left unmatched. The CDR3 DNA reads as TGTGCCAGCAGTGAAACAGGGGAAATGAACACTGAAGCTTTCTTT. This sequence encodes CASSETGEMNTEAFF.

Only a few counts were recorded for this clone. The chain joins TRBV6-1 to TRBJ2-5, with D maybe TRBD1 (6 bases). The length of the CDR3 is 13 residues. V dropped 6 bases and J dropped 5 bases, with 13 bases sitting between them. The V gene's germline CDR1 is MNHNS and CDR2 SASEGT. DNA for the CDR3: TGTGCCAGCAGAACTCAGGGGTTGGAGACCCAGTACTTC. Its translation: CASRTQGLETQYF.

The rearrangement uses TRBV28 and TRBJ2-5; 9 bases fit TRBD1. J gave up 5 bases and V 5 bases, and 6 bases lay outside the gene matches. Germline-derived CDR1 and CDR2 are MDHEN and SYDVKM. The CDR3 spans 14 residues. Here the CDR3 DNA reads TGTGCCAGCAGTCCGGGACAGGGTGTGGAGACCCAGTACTTC. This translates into CASSPGQGVETQYF. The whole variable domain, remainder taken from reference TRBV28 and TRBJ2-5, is DVKVTQSSRYLVKRTGEKVFLECVQDMDHENMFWYRQDPGLGLRLIYFSYDVKMKEKGDIPEGYSVSREKKERFSLILESASTNQTSMYLCASSPGQGVETQYFGPGTRLLVL.

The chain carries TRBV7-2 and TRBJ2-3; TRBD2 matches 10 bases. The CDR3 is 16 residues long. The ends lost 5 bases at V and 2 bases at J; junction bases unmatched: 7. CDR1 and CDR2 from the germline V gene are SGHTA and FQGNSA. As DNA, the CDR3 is TGTGCCAGCAGCGCTCTAGCGGGGGATCCCACAGATACGCAGTATTTT. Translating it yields CASSALAGDPTDTQYF.

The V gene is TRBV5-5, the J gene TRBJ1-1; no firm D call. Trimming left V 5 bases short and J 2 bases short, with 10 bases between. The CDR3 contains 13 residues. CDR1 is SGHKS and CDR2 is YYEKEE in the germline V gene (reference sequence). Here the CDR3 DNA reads TGTGCCAGCAGTTCTCCAGGAAACACTGAAGCTTTCTTT. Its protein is CASSSPGNTEAFF.

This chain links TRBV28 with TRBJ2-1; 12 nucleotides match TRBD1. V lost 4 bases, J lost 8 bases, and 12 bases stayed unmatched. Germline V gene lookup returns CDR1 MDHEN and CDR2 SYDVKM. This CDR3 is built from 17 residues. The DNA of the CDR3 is TGTGCCAGCAGTTATAACTGGGACAGGGGGCGCATGGATGAGCAGTTCTTC. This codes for CASSYNWDRGRMDEQFF.

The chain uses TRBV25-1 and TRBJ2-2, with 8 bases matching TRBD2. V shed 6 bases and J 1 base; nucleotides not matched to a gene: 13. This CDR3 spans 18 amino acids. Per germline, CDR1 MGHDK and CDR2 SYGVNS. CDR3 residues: CASSHFWTGGGNTGELFF. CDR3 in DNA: TGTGCCAGCAGCCATTTTTGGACGGGAGGGGGGAACACCGGGGAGCTGTTTTTT.

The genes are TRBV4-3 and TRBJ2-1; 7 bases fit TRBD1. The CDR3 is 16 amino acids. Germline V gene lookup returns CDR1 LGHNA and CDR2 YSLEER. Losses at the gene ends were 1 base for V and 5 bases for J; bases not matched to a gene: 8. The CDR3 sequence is CASSQAWTGRNNEQFF. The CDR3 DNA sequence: TGCGCCAGCAGCCAAGCTTGGACAGGCCGAAACAATGAGCAGTTCTTC.

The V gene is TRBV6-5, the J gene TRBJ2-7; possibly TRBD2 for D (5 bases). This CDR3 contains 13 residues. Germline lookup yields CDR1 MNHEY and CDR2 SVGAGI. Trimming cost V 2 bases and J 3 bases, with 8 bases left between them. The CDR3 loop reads CASSYGEGYEQYF. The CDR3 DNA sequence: TGTGCCAGCAGTTACGGCGAGGGCTACGAGCAGTACTTC.

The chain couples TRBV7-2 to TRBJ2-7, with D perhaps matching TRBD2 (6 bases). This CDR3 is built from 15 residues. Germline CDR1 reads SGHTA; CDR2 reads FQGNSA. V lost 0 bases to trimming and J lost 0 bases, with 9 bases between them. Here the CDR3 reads CASSLAGGLSYEQYF. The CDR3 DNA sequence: TGTGCCAGCAGCTTAGCGGGAGGCCTCTCCTACGAGCAGTACTTC.

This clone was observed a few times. The CDR3 DNA reads as TGTGCCAGCAGCTTAGAGGGGGTTTGGGGGATCGGGGACACTGAAGCTTTCTTT. It yields the protein CASSLEGVWGIGDTEAFF. J is TRBJ1-1 and V is TRBV7-8; possible D gene TRBD1, 6 bases. CDR3 length: 18 residues. Per germline, CDR1 SGHVS and CDR2 FQNEAQ. The V and J ends lost 1 base and 3 bases respectively, with 21 bases between them.

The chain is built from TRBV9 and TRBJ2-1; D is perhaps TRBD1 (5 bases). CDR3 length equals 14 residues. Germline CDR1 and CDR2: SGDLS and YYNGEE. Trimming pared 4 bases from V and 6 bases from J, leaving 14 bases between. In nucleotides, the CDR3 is TGTGCCAGCAGCCCCTGGGGCCTATCCAATGAGCAGTTCTTC. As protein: CASSPWGLSNEQFF.

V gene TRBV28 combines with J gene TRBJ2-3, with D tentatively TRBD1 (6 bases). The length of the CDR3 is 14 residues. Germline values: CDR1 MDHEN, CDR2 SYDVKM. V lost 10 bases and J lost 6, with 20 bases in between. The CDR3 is CANPWGTLWDTQYF. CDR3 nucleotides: TGTGCCAACCCATGGGGGACACTTTGGGATACGCAGTATTTT.

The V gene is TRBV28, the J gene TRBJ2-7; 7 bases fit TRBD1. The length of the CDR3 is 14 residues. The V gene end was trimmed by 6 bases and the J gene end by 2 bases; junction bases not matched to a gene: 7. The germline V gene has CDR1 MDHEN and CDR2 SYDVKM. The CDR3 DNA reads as TGTGCCAGCAGACATGACAGGGCCACCTACGAGCAGTACTTC. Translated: CASRHDRATYEQYF. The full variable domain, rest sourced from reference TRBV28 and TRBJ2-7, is DVKVTQSSRYLVKRTGEKVFLECVQDMDHENMFWYRQDPGLGLRLIYFSYDVKMKEKGDIPEGYSVSREKKERFSLILESASTNQTSMYLCASRHDRATYEQYFGPGTRLTVT.

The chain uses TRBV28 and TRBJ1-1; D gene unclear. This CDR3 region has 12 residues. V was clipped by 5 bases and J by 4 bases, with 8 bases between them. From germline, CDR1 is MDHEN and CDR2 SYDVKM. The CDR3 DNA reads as TGTGCCAGCAGTCCCCTAGTCACTGAAGCTTTCTTT. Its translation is CASSPLVTEAFF.

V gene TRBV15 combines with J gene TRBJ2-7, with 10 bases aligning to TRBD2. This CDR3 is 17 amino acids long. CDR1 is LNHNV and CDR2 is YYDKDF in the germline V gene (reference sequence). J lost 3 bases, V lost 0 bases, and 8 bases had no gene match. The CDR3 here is CATSRERALAGGYEQYF. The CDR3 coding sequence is TGTGCCACCAGCAGAGAGAGGGCTTTAGCGGGAGGCTACGAGCAGTACTTC.